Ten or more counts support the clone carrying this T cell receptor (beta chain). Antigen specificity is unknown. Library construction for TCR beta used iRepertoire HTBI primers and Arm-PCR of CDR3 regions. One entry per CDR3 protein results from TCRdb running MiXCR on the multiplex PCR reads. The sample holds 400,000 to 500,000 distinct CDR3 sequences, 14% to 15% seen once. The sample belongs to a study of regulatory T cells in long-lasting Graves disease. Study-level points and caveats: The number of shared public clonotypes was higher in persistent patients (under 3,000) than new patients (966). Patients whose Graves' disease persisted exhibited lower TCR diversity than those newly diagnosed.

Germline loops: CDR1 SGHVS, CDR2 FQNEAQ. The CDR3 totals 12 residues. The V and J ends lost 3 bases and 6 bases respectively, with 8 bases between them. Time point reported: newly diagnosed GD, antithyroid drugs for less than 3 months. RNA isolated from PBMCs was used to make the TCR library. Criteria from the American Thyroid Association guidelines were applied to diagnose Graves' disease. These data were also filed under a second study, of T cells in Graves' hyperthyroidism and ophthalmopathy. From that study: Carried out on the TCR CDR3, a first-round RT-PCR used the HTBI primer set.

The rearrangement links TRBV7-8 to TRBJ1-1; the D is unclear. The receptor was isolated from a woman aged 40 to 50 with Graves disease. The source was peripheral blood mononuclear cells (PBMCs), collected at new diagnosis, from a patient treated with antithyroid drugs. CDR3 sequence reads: CASSFGGPEAFF. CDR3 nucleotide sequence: TGTGCCAGCAGCTTCGGTGGCCCTGAAGCTTTCTTT.